Presented here are 23 T cell receptor beta chains from one specimen sequenced in a study of beta chain features in type 1 diabetes. Expressed TCRB transcripts were sequenced because the entire RNA isolate underwent reverse transcription. Method: immunoSEQ multiplex PCR; TCRdb's copy keeps in-frame clones and lacks some. Of 310,000 or so clones listed, approximately 10% are singletons. Sequenced: naive CD4+ T cells from blood. Receptors originate from a woman aged 30 to 39 in good health.

There are a few counts of this clone. This chain uses TRBV7-2 with TRBJ2-1; 8 positions agree with TRBD2. The CDR3 consists of 15 residues. Germline V CDR1 and CDR2: SGHTA, FQGNSA. V lost 6 bases and J lost 0; bases outside the gene matches: 4. This chain's CDR3 is CASRRAGVSYNEQFF. In DNA form, the CDR3 reads TGTGCCAGCAGGAGAGCGGGGGTCTCCTACAATGAGCAGTTCTTC.

V gene TRBV11-2 combines with J gene TRBJ1-2; D is perhaps TRBD1 (5 bases). CDR1 and CDR2 (germline): SGHAT, FQNNGV. The CDR3 is 14 amino acids. The V gene lost 5 bases and the J gene lost 4 bases, with 14 bases spanning the gap. The CDR3 loop reads CASSPDSPTYGYTF. The CDR3 DNA is TGTGCCAGCAGCCCCGACAGCCCTACCTATGGCTACACCTTC.

This clone was seen a few times. This chain connects TRBV5-1 to TRBJ2-7; D is perhaps TRBD1 (6 bases). The CDR3 covers 13 residues. Germline CDR1 and CDR2: SGHRS and YFSETQ. Trimming shortened V by 4 bases and J by 13 bases, and 21 bases separated the two germline ends. The CDR3 spells CASSNGGGLAGYF. CDR3 nucleotide sequence: TGCGCCAGCAGCAACGGTGGGGGCCTGGCGGGTTACTTC.

V usage is TRBV29-1 and J usage is TRBJ2-1; D may be TRBD2 (6 bases). The CDR3 contains 13 residues. CDR1 is SQVTM, CDR2 ANQGSEA, per germline. Trimming cost V 4 bases and J 6 bases, with 13 bases left between them. DNA of the CDR3: TGCAGCGTTGGGGCGGGGAGGTCCAATGAGCAGTTCTTC. Translation: CSVGAGRSNEQFF.

The gene calls are TRBV25-1 and TRBJ2-5, with D maybe TRBD1 (5 bases). Trimming took off 2 bases at V and 7 bases at J, with 20 bases between the two ends. Per germline, CDR1 MGHDK and CDR2 SYGVNS. The CDR3 loop spans 16 amino acids. CDR3 DNA: TGTGCCAGCAGTGAACAGGCAGCGCCAGGGTTTGGGACCCAGTACTTC. Translated, it gives CASSEQAAPGFGTQYF. The full variable domain, completed using reference TRBV25-1 and TRBJ2-5, is EADIYQTPRYLVIGTGKKITLECSQTMGHDKMYWYQQDPGMELHLIHYSYGVNSTEKGDLSSESTVSRIRTEHFPLTLESARPSHTSQYLCASSEQAAPGFGTQYFGPGTRLLVL.

This clone turned up a few times. V usage is TRBV6-1 and J usage is TRBJ2-1; D gene unclear. Germline CDR1 and CDR2: MNHNS and SASEGT. V shed 10 bases and J shed 5 bases, with 18 bases lying between them. This CDR3 region has 14 residues. The CDR3 loop is CATSIYRTNNEQFF. In nucleotides, the CDR3 is TGTGCCACCTCAATCTACAGAACCAACAATGAGCAGTTCTTC.

This chain's CDR3 is CASSFGVRTEAFF. CDR3 nucleotides: TGCGCCAGCAGCTTCGGGGTTCGCACTGAAGCTTTCTTT. The chain couples TRBV5-1 to TRBJ1-1; no firm D call. Germline V gives CDR1 SGHRS, CDR2 YFSETQ. V lost 2 bases to trimming and J lost 4 bases, with 9 bases between them. The CDR3 runs to 13 residues.

This clone was detected only a few times. The chain is built from TRBV7-9 and TRBJ2-7; 10 nucleotides agree with TRBD2. The CDR3 runs to 16 residues. The ends lost 4 bases at V and 3 bases at J; junction bases unmatched: 9. Per germline, CDR1 SEHNR and CDR2 FQNEAQ (reference sequence). The CDR3 region has the DNA TGTGCCAGCAGCTCGCTTAGGGAGCGGGAGGGCTACGAGCAGTACTTC. Translated, it gives CASSSLREREGYEQYF.

The chain uses TRBV19 and TRBJ2-5, with a tentative D call TRBD2 (5 bases). V lost 7 bases, J lost 2 bases, and 14 bases lay in between. The CDR3 has 14 residues. Germline V gives CDR1 LNHDA, CDR2 SQIVND (reference sequence). DNA for the CDR3: TGTGCCAGTAAGCGGACCCCAGCACAAGAGACCCAGTACTTC. This encodes CASKRTPAQETQYF.

This clone was seen a single time. The V call is TRBV9, the J call TRBJ2-1, with 8 nucleotides matching TRBD2. The CDR3 runs to 16 residues. J was trimmed by 3 bases and V by 0 bases; bases with no gene match: 5. CDR1 is SGDLS and CDR2 is YYNGEE in the germline V gene. The CDR3: CASSVASSGGYNEQFF. The CDR3 coding sequence is TGTGCCAGCAGCGTAGCTTCCAGCGGGGGCTACAATGAGCAGTTCTTC.

The chain combines TRBV29-1 with TRBJ2-3, with D unclear. The V end lost 8 bases, the J end lost 2 bases, and 23 bases lay between the germline ends. This CDR3 has 16 amino acids. Germline V CDR1 and CDR2: SQVTM, ANQGSEA. The CDR3 loop is CSPQDPLSVTTDTQYF. Written as DNA, the CDR3 is TGCAGCCCCCAAGACCCCCTAAGCGTCACCACAGATACGCAGTATTTT.

The CDR3 nucleotides read TGTGCCAGTAGTATAGATGGAAACAGGGGTAGGAGGTACAATGAGCAGTTCTTC. The encoded protein is CASSIDGNRGRRYNEQFF. The chain couples TRBV19 to TRBJ2-1; 7 nucleotides line up with TRBD1. Losses at the gene ends were 0 bases for V and 4 bases for J; bases not matched to a gene: 12. Germline CDR1 reads LNHDA; CDR2 reads SQIVND (reference sequence). The length of the CDR3 is 18 residues.

This clone came up a few times. The chain has TRBV25-1 and TRBJ2-2; D is perhaps TRBD1 (6 bases). The CDR3 covers 15 residues. Trimming removed 6 bases at V and 7 bases at J, with 18 bases between. Germline V lookup: CDR1 MGHDK, CDR2 SYGVNS. The CDR3 DNA is TGTGCCAGCAGCATACAGGGATACTTCGGCGGGGAGCTGTTTTTT. The encoded protein is CASSIQGYFGGELFF. Variable domain in full (rest from reference TRBV25-1 and TRBJ2-2): EADIYQTPRYLVIGTGKKITLECSQTMGHDKMYWYQQDPGMELHLIHYSYGVNSTEKGDLSSESTVSRIRTEHFPLTLESARPSHTSQYLCASSIQGYFGGELFFGEGSRLTVL.

In this sample, this clone turned up a few times. CDR3 DNA sequence: TGTGCCAGCCGGGACAGGGCTTCCTACGAGCAGTACTTC. It translates to CASRDRASYEQYF. V gene TRBV7-2 combines with J gene TRBJ2-7, with 9 positions matching TRBD1. Trimming cost V 8 bases and J 1 base; bases outside gene matches: 3. Germline values: CDR1 SGHTA, CDR2 FQGNSA. CDR3 length equals 13 residues.

Worth noting for this clone: Other DNA sequences in this sample translate to the same CDR3. This chain uses TRBV7-2 with TRBJ2-7, with 7 bases matching TRBD2. The germline CDR1 and CDR2 sequences are SGHTA and FQGNSA. The CDR3 runs to 14 residues. J lost 2 bases, V lost 1 base, and 2 bases had no gene match. The CDR3 DNA is TGTGCCAGCAGCTTAGGAGCGGGACCCTACGAGCAGTACTTC. Protein product: CASSLGAGPYEQYF. The full variable domain, in which reference TRBV7-2 and TRBJ2-7 provide the parts outside the CDR3, is GAGVSQSPSNKVTEKGKDVELRCDPISGHTALYWYRQSLGQGLEFLIYFQGNSAPDKSGLPSDRFSAERTGGSVSTLTIQRTQQEDSAVYLCASSLGAGPYEQYFGPGTRLTVT.

The chain combines TRBV6-5 with TRBJ1-4; possible D gene TRBD1, 5 bases. Germline V gene data show CDR1 as MNHEY and CDR2 as SVGAGI. The CDR3 length is 14 residues. The V and J ends lost 7 bases and 2 bases respectively, with 11 bases between them. For the CDR3, the DNA is TGTGCCAGCACCAAGACAGCCACTAATGAAAAACTGTTTTTT. Translation: CASTKTATNEKLFF.

The chain recombines TRBV10-2 with TRBJ2-1; 7 positions match TRBD2. This CDR3 region has 14 residues. The germline V gene has CDR1 WSHSY and CDR2 SAAADI. V was pared by 4 bases and J by 4 bases, with 4 bases of the junction left unmatched. CDR3 sequence reads: CASSVAGLYNEQFF. The CDR3 DNA sequence: TGCGCCAGCAGTGTAGCGGGCCTATACAATGAGCAGTTCTTC.

This clone was detected only a few times. The chain is built from TRBV30 and TRBJ2-3; 7 nucleotides line up with TRBD2. The V gene end was trimmed by 0 bases and the J gene end by 2 bases; junction bases not matched to a gene: 8. Per germline, CDR1 GTSNPN and CDR2 SVGIG (reference sequence). This CDR3 is 16 amino acids long. CDR3 DNA sequence: TGTGCCTGGAGTGTATCGGGACTACGGTTCACAGATACGCAGTATTTT. Its protein product is CAWSVSGLRFTDTQYF.

This clone was detected a few times. V gene TRBV4-3 combines with J gene TRBJ2-3, with 10 bases identical to TRBD2. The germline V gene has CDR1 LGHNA and CDR2 YSLEER. CDR3 length: 18 amino acids. Trimming took 0 bases from V and 0 from J; bases not matched to a gene: 6. CDR3 amino acids: CASSQEPSGSLSTDTQYF. CDR3 coding DNA: TGCGCCAGCAGCCAAGAACCTAGCGGGAGTCTTAGCACAGATACGCAGTATTTT.

This clone showed up just a few times. V usage is TRBV7-2 and J usage is TRBJ1-2; D gene unclear. There are 15 residues in the CDR3. Germline V gene sequence: CDR1 SGHTA, CDR2 FQGNSA. V was trimmed by 5 bases and J by 0 bases, leaving 13 bases between them. CDR3 DNA sequence: TGTGCCAGCAGCCCCAGTGGGCTGGCTAACTATGGCTACACCTTC. Amino acid sequence: CASSPSGLANYGYTF.

The chain combines TRBV5-4 with TRBJ2-7, with D possibly matching TRBD1 (5 bases). Germline V gives CDR1 SGHNT, CDR2 YYREEE (reference sequence). Trimming stripped 4 bases from V and 3 bases from J, with 17 bases between. This CDR3 has 15 amino acids. CDR3 region: CASSQSLDKIYEQYF. In nucleotides, the CDR3 is TGTGCCAGCAGCCAGAGCTTGGACAAGATCTACGAGCAGTACTTC.

The rearrangement links TRBV21-1 to TRBJ2-5; TRBD1 is taken as the D call from the table, unchecked against the DNA. TRBV21-1 is shown as a pseudogene. This CDR3 region has 12 residues. CDR3 DNA sequence: TGTGCCATCGGGACAGCAAAAGAGACCCAGTACTTC. Amino acids: CAIGTAKETQYF.

The V and J genes are TRBV25-1 and TRBJ2-7, with 8 bases identical to TRBD1. Trimming removed 2 bases from V and 4 bases from J; junction bases left unmatched: 4. This CDR3 has 14 amino acids. Germline CDR1 is MGHDK and CDR2 is SYGVNS. CDR3 region: CASSEQGAGYEQYF. The CDR3 nucleotides are TGTGCCAGCAGTGAACAGGGGGCGGGTTACGAGCAGTACTTC.